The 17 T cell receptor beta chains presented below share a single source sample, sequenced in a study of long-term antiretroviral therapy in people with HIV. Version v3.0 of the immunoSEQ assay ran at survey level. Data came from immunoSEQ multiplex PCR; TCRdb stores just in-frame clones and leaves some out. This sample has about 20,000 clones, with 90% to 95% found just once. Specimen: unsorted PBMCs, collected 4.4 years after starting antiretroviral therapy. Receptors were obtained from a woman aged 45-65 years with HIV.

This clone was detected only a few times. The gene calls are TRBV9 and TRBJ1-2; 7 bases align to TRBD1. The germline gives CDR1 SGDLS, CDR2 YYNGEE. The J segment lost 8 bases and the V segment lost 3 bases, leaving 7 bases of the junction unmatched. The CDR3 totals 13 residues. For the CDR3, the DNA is TGTGCCAGCAGCGCAGGGACAGTCGAGGGCTACACCTTC. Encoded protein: CASSAGTVEGYTF.

The CDR3 DNA is TGTGCCAGCAGTTACGGGACAGGGACGACAGATACGCAGTATTTT. It encodes CASSYGTGTTDTQYF. The J gene is TRBJ2-3, the V gene TRBV6-6; the match to TRBD1 covers 9 bases. Unmatched junction bases numbered 3, after V lost 2 bases and J lost 3 bases. The V gene's germline CDR1 is MNHNY and CDR2 SVGAGI (reference sequence). The CDR3 has 15 residues.

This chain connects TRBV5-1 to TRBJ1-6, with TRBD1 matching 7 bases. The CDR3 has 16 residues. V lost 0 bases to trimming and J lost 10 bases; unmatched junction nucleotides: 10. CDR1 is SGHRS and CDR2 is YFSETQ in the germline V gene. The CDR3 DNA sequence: TGCGCCAGCAGCTTGGATGCCGCAGGGGGAGTCTCACCCCTCCACTTT. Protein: CASSLDAAGGVSPLHF.

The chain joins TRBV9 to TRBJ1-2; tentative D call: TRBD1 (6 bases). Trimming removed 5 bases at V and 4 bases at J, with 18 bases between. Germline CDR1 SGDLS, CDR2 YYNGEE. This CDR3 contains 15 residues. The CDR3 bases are TGTGCCAGCAGAGGAGAGCGGGACAAGTTCTATGGCTACACCTTC. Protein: CASRGERDKFYGYTF.

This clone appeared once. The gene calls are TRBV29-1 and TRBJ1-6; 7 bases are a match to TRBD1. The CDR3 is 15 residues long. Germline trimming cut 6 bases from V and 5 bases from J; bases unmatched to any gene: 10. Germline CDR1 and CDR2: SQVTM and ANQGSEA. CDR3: CSVQTGDSNNSPLHF. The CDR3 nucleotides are TGCAGCGTCCAAACAGGGGACAGCAATAATTCACCCCTCCACTTT.

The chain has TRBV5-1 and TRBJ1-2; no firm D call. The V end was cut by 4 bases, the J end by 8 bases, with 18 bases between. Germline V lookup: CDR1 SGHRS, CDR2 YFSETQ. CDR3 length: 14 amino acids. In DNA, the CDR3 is TGCGCCAGCAGCACCCCCGGCCAAGTGGGGGGCTACACCTTC. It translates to CASSTPGQVGGYTF.

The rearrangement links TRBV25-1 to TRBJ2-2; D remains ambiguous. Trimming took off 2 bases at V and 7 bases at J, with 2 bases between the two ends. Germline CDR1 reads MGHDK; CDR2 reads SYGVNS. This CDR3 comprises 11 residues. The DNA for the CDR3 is TGTGCCAGCAGTGAAGGCGGGGAGCTGTTTTTT. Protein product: CASSEGGELFF.

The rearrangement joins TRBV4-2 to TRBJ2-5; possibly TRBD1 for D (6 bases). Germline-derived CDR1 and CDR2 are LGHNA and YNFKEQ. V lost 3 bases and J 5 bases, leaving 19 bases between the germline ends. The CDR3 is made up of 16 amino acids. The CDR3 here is CASSHGEGAGVETQYF. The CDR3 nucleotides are TGTGCCAGCAGCCATGGGGAAGGGGCAGGGGTGGAGACCCAGTACTTC.

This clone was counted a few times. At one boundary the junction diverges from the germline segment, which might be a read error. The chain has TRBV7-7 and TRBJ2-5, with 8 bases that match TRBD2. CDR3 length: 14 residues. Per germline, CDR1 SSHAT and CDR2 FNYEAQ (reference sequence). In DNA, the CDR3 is TGTGCTAGCAGCGATAGCGGGATGATGGAGACCCAGTACTTC. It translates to CASSDSGMMETQYF.

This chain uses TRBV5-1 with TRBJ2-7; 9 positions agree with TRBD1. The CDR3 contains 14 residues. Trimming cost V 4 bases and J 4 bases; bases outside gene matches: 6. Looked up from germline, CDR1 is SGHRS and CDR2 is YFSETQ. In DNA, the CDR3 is TGCGCCAGCAGCCAGGACAGGGGTCGGTACGAGCAGTACTTC. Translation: CASSQDRGRYEQYF.

The CDR3 region is CASSYYSELPLHF. For the CDR3, the DNA is TGTGCCAGCAGCTATTACAGCGAATTACCCCTCCACTTT. This rearrangement joins TRBV7-2 to TRBJ1-6; D remains ambiguous. V was pared by 4 bases and J by 12 bases, with 13 bases between. The CDR3 is 13 amino acids. CDR1 and CDR2 from the germline V gene are SGHTA and FQGNSA.

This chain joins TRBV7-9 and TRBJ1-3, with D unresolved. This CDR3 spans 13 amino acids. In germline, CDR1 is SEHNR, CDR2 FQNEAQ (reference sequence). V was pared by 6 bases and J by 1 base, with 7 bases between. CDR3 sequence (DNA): TGTGCCAGCAGTCACACTTCTGGAAACACCATATATTTT. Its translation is CASSHTSGNTIYF.

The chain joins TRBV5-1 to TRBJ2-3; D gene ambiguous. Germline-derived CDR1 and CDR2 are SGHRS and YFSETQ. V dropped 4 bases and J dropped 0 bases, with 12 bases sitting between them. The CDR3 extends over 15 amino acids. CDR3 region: CASSLELPSTDTQYF. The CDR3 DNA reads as TGCGCCAGCAGCCTCGAACTCCCGAGCACAGATACGCAGTATTTT.

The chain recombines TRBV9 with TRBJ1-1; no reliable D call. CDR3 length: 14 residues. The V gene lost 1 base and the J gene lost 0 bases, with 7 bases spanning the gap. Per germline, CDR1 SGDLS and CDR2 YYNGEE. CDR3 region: CASSVTPMNTEAFF. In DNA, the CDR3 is TGTGCCAGCAGCGTAACCCCCATGAACACTGAAGCTTTCTTT. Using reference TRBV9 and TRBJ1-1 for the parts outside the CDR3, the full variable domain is DSGVTQTPKHLITATGQRVTLRCSPRSGDLSVYWYQQSLDQGLQFLIQYYNGEERAKGNILERFSAQQFPDLHSELNLSSLELGDSALYFCASSVTPMNTEAFFGQGTRLTVV.

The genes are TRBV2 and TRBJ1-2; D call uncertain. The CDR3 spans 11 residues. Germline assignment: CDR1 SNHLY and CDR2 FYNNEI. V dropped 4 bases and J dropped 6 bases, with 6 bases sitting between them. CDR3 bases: TGTGCCAGCAGTGGGCAGCATGGCTACACCTTC. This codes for CASSGQHGYTF. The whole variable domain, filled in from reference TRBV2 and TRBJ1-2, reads EPEVTQTPSHQVTQMGQEVILRCVPISNHLYFYWYRQILGQKVEFLVSFYNNEISEKSEIFDDQFSVERPDGSNFTLKIRSTKLEDSAMYFCASSGQHGYTFGSGTRLTVV.

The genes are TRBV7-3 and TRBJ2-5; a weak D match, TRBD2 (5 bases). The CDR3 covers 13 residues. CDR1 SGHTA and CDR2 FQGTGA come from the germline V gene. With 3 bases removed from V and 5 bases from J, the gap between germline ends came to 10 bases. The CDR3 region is CASSFIAMETQYF. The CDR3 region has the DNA TGTGCCAGCAGCTTTATAGCGATGGAGACCCAGTACTTC.

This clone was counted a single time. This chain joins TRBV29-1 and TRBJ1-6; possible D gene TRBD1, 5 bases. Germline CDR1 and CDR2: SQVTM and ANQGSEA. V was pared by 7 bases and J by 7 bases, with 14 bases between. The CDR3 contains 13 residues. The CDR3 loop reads CSAQDSLNSPLHF. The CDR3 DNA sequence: TGCAGCGCTCAAGACAGTCTAAATTCACCCCTCCACTTT.